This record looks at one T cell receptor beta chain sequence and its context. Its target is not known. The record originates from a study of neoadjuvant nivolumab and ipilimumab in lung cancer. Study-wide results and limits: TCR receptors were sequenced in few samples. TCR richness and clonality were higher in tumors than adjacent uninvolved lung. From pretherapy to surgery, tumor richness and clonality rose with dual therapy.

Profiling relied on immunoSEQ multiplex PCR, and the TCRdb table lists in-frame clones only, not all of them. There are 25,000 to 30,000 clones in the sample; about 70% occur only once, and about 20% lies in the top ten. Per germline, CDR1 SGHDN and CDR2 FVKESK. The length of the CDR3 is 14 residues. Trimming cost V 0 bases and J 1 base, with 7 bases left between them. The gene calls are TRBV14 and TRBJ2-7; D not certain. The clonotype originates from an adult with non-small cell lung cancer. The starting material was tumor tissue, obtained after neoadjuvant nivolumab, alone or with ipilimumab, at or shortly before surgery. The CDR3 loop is CASSQDVGSYEQYF. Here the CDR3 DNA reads TGTGCCAGCAGCCAAGATGTGGGATCCTACGAGCAGTACTTC. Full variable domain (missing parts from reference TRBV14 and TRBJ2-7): EAGVTQFPSHSVIEKGQTVTLRCDPISGHDNLYWYRRVMGKEIKFLLHFVKESKQDESGMPNNRFLAERTGGTYSTLKVQPAELEDSGVYFCASSQDVGSYEQYFGPGTRLTVT.